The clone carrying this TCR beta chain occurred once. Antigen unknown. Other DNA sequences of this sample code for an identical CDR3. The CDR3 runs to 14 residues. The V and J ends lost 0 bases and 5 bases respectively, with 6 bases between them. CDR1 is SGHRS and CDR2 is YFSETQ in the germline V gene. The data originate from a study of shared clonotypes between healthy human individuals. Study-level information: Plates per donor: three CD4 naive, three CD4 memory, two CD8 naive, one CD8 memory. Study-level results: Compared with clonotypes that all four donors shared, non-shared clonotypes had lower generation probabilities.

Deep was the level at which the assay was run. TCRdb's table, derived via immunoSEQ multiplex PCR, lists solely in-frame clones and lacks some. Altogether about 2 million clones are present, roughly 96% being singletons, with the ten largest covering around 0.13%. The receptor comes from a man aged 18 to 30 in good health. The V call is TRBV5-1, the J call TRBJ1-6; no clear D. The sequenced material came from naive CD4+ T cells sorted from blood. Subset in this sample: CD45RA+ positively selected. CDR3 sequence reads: CASSLGANNSPLHF. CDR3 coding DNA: TGCGCCAGCAGCTTGGGGGCCAATAATTCACCCCTCCACTTT.